A selection of T cell receptor beta chains follows, all from one sample in a study of post-analysis software for immune sequencing data. TCRdb passed the PCR reads through MiXCR, listing each CDR3 protein once. The sample yields about 460,000 distinct CDR3 sequences, roughly 45% seen once. Source material: blood. These receptors came from a girl aged 5 to 17 with multiple sclerosis. Both conserved end residues are trimmed from each CDR3. A D gene is named only where the DNA matches it firmly.

d_call | v_call | cdr3_aa
TRBD1 | TRBV28 | ASTPGQNYEQY
TRBD2 | TRBV24-1 | ATSLGSGSSYNEQF
TRBD1 | TRBV12-3/TRBV12-4 | ASSSDRVYYGYT
- | TRBV20-1 | SARGLILLQETQY
TRBD1 | TRBV9 | ASSGTGTGATNYGYT
- | TRBV12-3/TRBV12-4 | ASSLFQGSADTQY
- | TRBV6-5 | ASSPQRIPRYEQY
- | TRBV10-3 | AIGEGGDTQY
- | TRBV10-3 | AISDGAGEAKNIQY
- | TRBV7-9 | ASSPRPLEDSPLH
TRBD2 | TRBV20-1 | SARDPLAGGRNEQF
TRBD1 | TRBV13 | ASSAGTGEGYT
- | TRBV27 | ASSQGPINYGYT
TRBD1 | TRBV28 | ASSETGGSKKLF
TRBD1 | TRBV12-3/TRBV12-4 | ASSPSGGGNNQPQH
TRBD1 | TRBV5-1 | ASSPPGQGFRNTEAF